Presented here are 21 T cell receptor beta chains from one specimen sequenced in a study of a mutant IDH1 vaccine in newly diagnosed glioma. The method was immunoSEQ multiplex PCR; TCRdb's version includes in-frame clones alone and lacks a portion of them. In the table there are around 53,000 clones, roughly 88% of which are singletons. Regarding time point: baseline, week 1 (first vaccination visit). Described treatment: pre-vaccination baseline after standard-of-care therapy. Sequenced material: PBMCs, taken from a glioma patient treated with radiotherapy, temozolomide or both. The receptors were gathered from a man between 40 and 49 years old with glioma.

The J gene is TRBJ2-7, the V gene TRBV29-1; 7 bases map to TRBD1. Per the germline V gene, CDR1 is SQVTM and CDR2 is ANQGSEA. The ends lost 7 bases at V and 6 bases at J; junction bases unmatched: 6. The CDR3 is made up of 11 amino acids. CDR3 loop: CSGHRGGEQYF. CDR3 DNA sequence: TGCAGCGGCCACAGGGGCGGCGAGCAGTACTTC.

V usage is TRBV29-1 and J usage is TRBJ2-4, with D perhaps given as TRBD1 or TRBD2 (7 bases each). The germline gives CDR1 SQVTM, CDR2 ANQGSEA. Trimming pared 5 bases from V and 12 bases from J, leaving 14 bases between. The CDR3 totals 11 residues. The CDR3 here is CSVRQGGGQYF. For the CDR3, the DNA is TGCAGCGTTAGACAGGGAGGGGGTCAGTACTTC.

The chain employs TRBV27 and TRBJ2-3, with D unresolved. The CDR3 runs 16 residues. V lost 2 bases to trimming and J lost 0 bases, with 12 bases between them. Germline CDR1 MNHEY, CDR2 SMNVEV (reference sequence). CDR3 DNA: TGTGCCAGCAGTTTAGGCGCCAGATCTAGCACAGATACGCAGTATTTT. This gives the protein CASSLGARSSTDTQYF.

The chain recombines TRBV28 with TRBJ2-7; maybe TRBD2 (5 bases). This CDR3 spans 11 amino acids. Trimming stripped 8 bases from V and 2 bases from J, with 7 bases between. Per the germline V gene, CDR1 is MDHEN and CDR2 is SYDVKM. CDR3 residues: CASGEPYEQYF. In nucleotides, the CDR3 is TGTGCCAGCGGGGAGCCCTACGAGCAGTACTTC.

The genes are TRBV5-1 and TRBJ1-1, with D possibly matching TRBD1 (6 bases). The V gene's germline CDR1 is SGHRS and CDR2 YFSETQ. The CDR3 runs to 15 residues. The V end lost 4 bases, the J end lost 1 base, and 14 bases lay between the germline ends. CDR3 sequence: CASSPRQGQNTEAFF. The CDR3 bases are TGCGCCAGCAGCCCGCGTCAGGGGCAGAACACTGAAGCTTTCTTT. The full variable domain, completed using reference TRBV5-1 and TRBJ1-1, is KAGVTQTPRYLIKTRGQQVTLSCSPISGHRSVSWYQQTPGQGLQFLFEYFSETQRNKGNFPGRFSGRQFSNSRSEMNVSTLELGDSALYLCASSPRQGQNTEAFFGQGTRLTVV.

This rearrangement joins TRBV28 to TRBJ2-7; TRBD1 is a possible D gene (6 bases). The V end was cut by 8 bases, the J end by 7 bases, with 21 bases between. This CDR3 contains 14 residues. Germline CDR1 MDHEN, CDR2 SYDVKM. The CDR3 DNA reads as TGTGCCAGCTCGAGGACCGGGACACTGAGAGAGCAGTACTTC. It translates to CASSRTGTLREQYF.

This clone is a singleton in its sample. This sequence joins TRBV7-9 and TRBJ2-7; no reliable D call. V lost 1 base and J 3 bases, leaving 7 bases between the germline ends. The length of the CDR3 is 13 residues. Germline V gene data show CDR1 as SEHNR and CDR2 as FQNEAQ (reference sequence). The CDR3 sequence: CASSLDINYEQYF. CDR3 DNA sequence: TGTGCCAGCAGCTTAGACATCAACTACGAGCAGTACTTC.

The chain recombines TRBV4-3 with TRBJ2-7, with TRBD1 matching over 11 bases. The trim removed 1 base at V and 0 bases at J, leaving 5 bases unmatched. The CDR3 is made up of 17 amino acids. Germline CDR1 LGHNA, CDR2 YSLEER. The DNA of the CDR3 is TGCGCCAGCAGCCAAGCTTGGGACAGGGGGAACTCCTACGAGCAGTACTTC. As protein: CASSQAWDRGNSYEQYF.

This chain connects TRBV7-9 to TRBJ2-1, with 14 bases matching TRBD2. The ends lost 4 bases at V and 6 bases at J; junction bases unmatched: 5. There are 16 residues in the CDR3. CDR1 SEHNR and CDR2 FQNEAQ come from the germline V gene (reference sequence). The CDR3: CASSSVTSGRVNEQFF. The CDR3 DNA reads as TGTGCCAGCAGCTCCGTGACTAGCGGGAGGGTCAATGAGCAGTTCTTC. Full variable domain (remainder filled in from reference TRBV7-9 and TRBJ2-1): DTGVSQNPRHKITKRGQNVTFRCDPISEHNRLYWYRQTLGQGPEFLTYFQNEAQLEKSRLLSDRFSAERPKGSFSTLEIQRTEQGDSAMYLCASSSVTSGRVNEQFFGPGTRLTVL.

This chain uses TRBV7-9 with TRBJ2-4; possibly TRBD1 for D (5 bases). V was shortened by 7 bases and J by 6 bases, with 22 bases between the two germline ends. From germline, CDR1 is SEHNR and CDR2 FQNEAQ (reference sequence). CDR3 length: 16 residues. This CDR3 reads CASTQPDKAVGNIQYF. CDR3 DNA: TGTGCCAGCACCCAACCGGACAAAGCAGTTGGAAACATTCAGTACTTC.

The chain recombines TRBV5-1 with TRBJ1-2, with 9 bases aligning to TRBD1. V shed 4 bases and J 9 bases; nucleotides not matched to a gene: 7. Germline CDR1 SGHRS, CDR2 YFSETQ. CDR3 size: 13 residues. As DNA, the CDR3 is TGCGCCAGCAGCCCAGAGGGACAGGGAAGCTACACCTTC. Amino acid sequence: CASSPEGQGSYTF.

The genes are TRBV4-2 and TRBJ2-7; TRBD1 matches 12 bases. CDR1 is LGHNA, CDR2 YNFKEQ, per germline. The CDR3 is made up of 16 amino acids. Trimming cost V 0 bases and J 4 bases; bases outside gene matches: 4. In DNA, the CDR3 is TGTGCCAGCAGCCAAGACCGGGACAGGGGGCAGTACGAGCAGTACTTC. Its translation: CASSQDRDRGQYEQYF.

The CDR3 protein is CASTHPYPGQLFRLNTEAFF. The CDR3 DNA reads TGTGCCAGTACTCACCCCTACCCGGGACAGCTTTTTCGTCTGAACACTGAAGCTTTCTTT. V is TRBV19 and J is TRBJ1-1; 7 bases fit TRBD1. The V gene's germline CDR1 is LNHDA and CDR2 SQIVND (reference sequence). This CDR3 is built from 20 residues. J was trimmed by 0 bases and V by 7 bases; bases with no gene match: 23.

V and J are TRBV29-1 and TRBJ2-1; 12 bases fit TRBD2. The CDR3 loop spans 17 amino acids. The germline CDR1 and CDR2 sequences are SQVTM and ANQGSEA. V lost 4 bases and J lost 4; bases outside the gene matches: 11. CDR3 sequence (DNA): TGCAGCGTTGGTAGTCTAGCGGGAGGGCCGGGGTACAATGAGCAGTTCTTC. Its translation: CSVGSLAGGPGYNEQFF.

V and J are TRBV4-2 and TRBJ1-4; D uncertain. Between the trimmed V and J ends, which lost 1 base and 6 bases, there was a span of 15 bases. The CDR3 is 16 residues long. Germline CDR1 is LGHNA and CDR2 is YNFKEQ. The CDR3 loop reads CASSQGRGPSDEKLFF. Written as DNA, the CDR3 is TGTGCCAGCAGCCAAGGTAGAGGTCCCTCGGATGAAAAACTGTTTTTT.

This chain connects TRBV4-1 to TRBJ2-7; 8 bases fit TRBD1. Germline CDR1 is MGHRA and CDR2 is YSYEKL. Trimming took 1 base from V and 3 from J; bases not matched to a gene: 17. The CDR3 sequence is 19 residues long. The CDR3 here is CASSQGLQGGLRHIYEQYF. The CDR3 DNA sequence: TGCGCCAGCAGCCAAGGCTTACAGGGGGGACTCCGACATATCTACGAGCAGTACTTC.

The chain employs TRBV5-5 and TRBJ2-5; D unclear. The CDR3 is made up of 12 amino acids. CDR1 is SGHKS and CDR2 is YYEKEE in the germline V gene (reference sequence). Trimming cost V 4 bases and J 4 bases, with 8 bases left between them. The CDR3 here is CASSRVGETQYF. The CDR3, as DNA: TGTGCCAGCAGCCGAGTGGGAGAGACCCAGTACTTC.

The genes are TRBV5-1 and TRBJ2-1; perhaps TRBD2 as D (5 bases). V was pared by 1 base and J by 6 bases, with 8 bases between. The CDR3 spans 13 residues. Germline lookup yields CDR1 SGHRS and CDR2 YFSETQ. CDR3 bases: TGCGCCAGCAGCTTGCAGCGGCGCAATGAGCAGTTCTTC. The encoded protein is CASSLQRRNEQFF. The full variable domain, its missing parts supplied by reference TRBV5-1 and TRBJ2-1, is KAGVTQTPRYLIKTRGQQVTLSCSPISGHRSVSWYQQTPGQGLQFLFEYFSETQRNKGNFPGRFSGRQFSNSRSEMNVSTLELGDSALYLCASSLQRRNEQFFGPGTRLTVL.

The chain couples TRBV7-9 to TRBJ1-3; 9 bases line up with TRBD1. J lost 4 bases, V lost 5 bases, and 6 bases had no gene match. CDR1 is SEHNR, CDR2 FQNEAQ, per germline (reference sequence). There are 15 residues in the CDR3. CDR3 loop: CASSGGQGSGNTIYF. CDR3 coding DNA: TGTGCCAGCAGCGGGGGACAGGGTTCAGGAAACACCATATATTTT.

This clone was seen a handful of times. The chain couples TRBV19 to TRBJ2-1; 7 bases are shared with TRBD2. Germline loops: CDR1 LNHDA, CDR2 SQIVND (reference sequence). This CDR3 comprises 14 residues. V dropped 2 bases and J dropped 9; count of bases not matched to a gene: 7. CDR3 residues: CASSILAETSEQFF. The CDR3 coding sequence is TGTGCCAGTAGTATACTAGCGGAGACCAGTGAGCAGTTCTTC.

The gene calls are TRBV7-2 and TRBJ2-5; D possibly matches TRBD1 or TRBD2 (5 bases each). The CDR3 consists of 13 residues. The V gene's germline CDR1 is SGHTA and CDR2 FQGNSA. Trimming pared 5 bases from V and 4 bases from J, leaving 11 bases between. The chain's CDR3 is CASSPYGGETQYF. The CDR3 nucleotides are TGTGCCAGCAGCCCCTATGGGGGAGAGACCCAGTACTTC.